This TCR beta chain was identified during a study of T cell responses to AZD1222 COVID-19 vaccine. The CDR3 is 16 amino acids. V lost 10 bases, J lost 4 bases, and 15 bases stayed unmatched. Germline values: CDR1 LNHDA, CDR2 SQIVND (reference sequence). Comments on this clone: Antigen unknown.

The study's findings and limits: Most donors were white British, females outnumbered males, and clonal diversity was possibly underestimated. With two AZD1222 doses given, Spike-specific TCR breadth and depth both rose. Spike as a whole was targeted by vaccine-associated CD4 TCRs, dominant at 160-218 and 743-854.

Only in-frame clones appear in the TCRdb table, and some are missing; sequencing was by immunoSEQ multiplex PCR. Of around 120,000 clones in the sample, 88% were seen once. The TCR comes from an adult in good health. The sample in question was peripheral blood, obtained on day 0 of MenACWY control vaccination. The gene calls are TRBV19 and TRBJ2-2, with 7 bases matching TRBD1. This chain's CDR3 is CATKEERQGITGELFF. CDR3 sequence (DNA): TGTGCCACCAAAGAGGAAAGACAGGGTATCACCGGGGAGCTGTTTTTT.